A selection of T cell receptor beta chains follows, all from one sample in a study of blood T cell repertoires in COVID-19. Method: immunoSEQ multiplex PCR; TCRdb's copy keeps in-frame clones and lacks some. Of about 98,000 clones in the sample, approximately 81% were seen once. Sequencing was done on a sample of peripheral blood. These TCRs come from a man aged 55 to 69 with acute or convalescent COVID-19. CDR3s include the opening cysteine and the closing phenylalanine or tryptophan. The D gene is left open where the match is weak. Size tells how often a clone was seen (once, few, many) or the class of an expanded clone, and some rows leave it out.

D	size	V	J	DNA	CDR3
-	-	TRBV19	TRBJ2-1	TGTGCCAGTAGTATGTCCCGGGACATCTTCTCCTACAATGAGCAGTTCTTC	CASSMSRDIFSYNEQFF
-	-	TRBV24-1	TRBJ1-4	TGTGCCACCAGTGAGGGTGTCCACGGGAGTGGTGAAAAACTGTTTTTT	CATSEGVHGSGEKLFF
-	-	TRBV30	TRBJ2-1	TGTGCCTGGAGTCCCACGGGTGAGCAGTTCTTC	CAWSPTGEQFF
-	once	TRBV24-1	TRBJ2-7	TGTGCCACCAGTGCCCACCGTATTTCGGGCAGGAGGTTC	CATSAHRISGRRF
-	once	TRBV30	TRBJ1-2	TGTGCCTGGAGTTTAACGGGAGTTGGGAATGGCTACACCTTC	CAWSLTGVGNGYTF
TRBD2	-	TRBV24-1	TRBJ2-1	TGTGCCACCAGTCGACTAGCGGGAGCCGCCATTGAGCAGTTCTTC	CATSRLAGAAIEQFF
TRBD1	-	TRBV4-1	TRBJ2-3	TGCGCCAGCAGCCCGGGACAGGGGGCTACAGATACGCAGTATTTT	CASSPGQGATDTQYF
TRBD2	once	TRBV3-1/TRBV3-2	TRBJ2-1	TGTGCCAGCATGCCGGGACTAGCGTCCAATGAGCAGTTCTTC	CASMPGLASNEQFF
TRBD1	few	TRBV5-5	TRBJ1-6	TGTGCCAGCAGCGGCGGCCAGGGGGGAGAGGGTTCACCCCTCCACTTT	CASSGGQGGEGSPLHF
TRBD1	-	TRBV10-3	TRBJ1-2	TGTGCCATCAGCCGGACAGGCGATAACTATGGCTACACCTTC	CAISRTGDNYGYTF
-	many	TRBV2	TRBJ1-2	TGTGCCAGCAGTCCGCGCAGGGGTAACTATGGCTACACCTTC	CASSPRRGNYGYTF
TRBD2	-	TRBV30	TRBJ2-3	TGTGCCTGGACCTCGGCTAGCGGGATGGGGGGTACGCAGTATTTT	CAWTSASGMGGTQYF
-	-	TRBV6-6	TRBJ1-3	TGTGCCAGCATAGGGACAGGAAACACCATATATTTT	CASIGTGNTIYF
-	-	TRBV7-9	TRBJ1-5	TGTGCCAGCTCCATTGACAGAAATCAGCCCCAGCATTTT	CASSIDRNQPQHF
-	-	TRBV2	TRBJ1-5	TGTGCCAGCAGTCAGGGTTTAGGGGCCCAGCATTTT	CASSQGLGAQHF
-	once	TRBV3-1/TRBV3-2	TRBJ2-1	TGTGCCAGCAGCCAAGATCTTAATGAGCAGTTCTTC	CASSQDLNEQFF
-	-	TRBV30	TRBJ1-1	TGTGCCTGGAGTGTAAGAGGGCACATGAACACTGAAGCTTTCTTT	CAWSVRGHMNTEAFF
-	-	TRBV7-8	TRBJ1-5	TGTGCCAGCAGCTTAGCGGGGGGATATCAGCCCCAGCATTTT	CASSLAGGYQPQHF
-	once	TRBV24-1	TRBJ2-1	TGTGCCACCAGTGAGAGCGGTGAGCAGTTCTTC	CATSESGEQFF
-	-	TRBV6-1	TRBJ2-2	TGTGCCAGTCAGGGGCGGGTCACCGGGGAGCTGTTTTTT	CASQGRVTGELFF
-	few	TRBV3-1/TRBV3-2	TRBJ1-5	TGTGCCAGCAGCCAAGATCGGGGTCAGCCCCAGCATTTT	CASSQDRGQPQHF
-	-	TRBV12-3/TRBV12-4	TRBJ1-5	TGTGCCAGCAGTTACCAGGTTTATCAGCCCCAGCATTTT	CASSYQVYQPQHF
-	-	TRBV5-1	TRBJ1-2	TGCGCCCGCAGCGGGGGGTGGGGAGCCGGAGATGGCTACACCTTC	CARSGGWGAGDGYTF
-	once	TRBV2	TRBJ1-1	TGTGCCAGCGCCGGACAGTCCACTGAAGCTTTCTTT	CASAGQSTEAFF
TRBD2	-	TRBV7-2	TRBJ2-3	TGTGCCAGCAGCTTAGTTACTAGCGGGAGGGGCACAGATACGCAGTATTTT	CASSLVTSGRGTDTQYF
-	-	TRBV11-1	TRBJ1-1	TGTGCCAGCAGCTTACCCGGTTATGAAGCTTTCTTT	CASSLPGYEAFF
-	few	TRBV7-9	TRBJ2-3	TGTGCCAGCAGCTTATATGGCACAGATACGCAGTATTTT	CASSLYGTDTQYF
-	-	TRBV29-1	TRBJ1-2	TGCAGCGCAACAGAGAACTCTAACTATGGCTACACCTTC	CSATENSNYGYTF
-	-	TRBV2	TRBJ1-6	TGTGCCAGCAGCCCATTAAGCCAGTCAGGAAGACCCCTCCACTTT	CASSPLSQSGRPLHF
-	-	TRBV7-2	TRBJ1-6	TGTGCCAGCAGCTTAGATTCCATCGGTAGCTATAATTCACCCCTCCACTTT	CASSLDSIGSYNSPLHF
-	-	TRBV5-1	TRBJ1-1	TGCGCCAGCAGCGAACAGGGTAACACTGAAGCTTTCTTT	CASSEQGNTEAFF
-	-	TRBV7-7	TRBJ2-2	TGTGCTAGCAGCTCACAGGTGGAGACCGGGGAGCTGTTTTTT	CASSSQVETGELFF
-	-	TRBV18	TRBJ2-1	TGTGCCAGCTCACCAGCGGACGGGAGAATTTACAATGAGCAGTTCTTC	CASSPADGRIYNEQFF
-	-	TRBV19	TRBJ1-4	TGTGCCAGTAGTATTAACCCGAATGAGGAAAAACTGTTTTTT	CASSINPNEEKLFF